The rows below give T cell receptor beta chains drawn from one sample of a study of T cell responses to AZD1222 COVID-19 vaccine. The data were produced by immunoSEQ multiplex PCR, yet TCRdb's version contains in-frame clones alone and is incomplete. Here the sample spans fewer than 300,000 clones, 85% to 95% being singletons. The sequenced sample was peripheral blood, obtained on day 0 of AZD1222 vaccination. These receptors originate from an adult in good health. The CDR3 runs from the conserved cysteine through the conserved F or W. A D gene is named only where the DNA matches it firmly. Clone size is shown for a subset of rows, as once, few, many or a class of expanded clone.

j_gene: TRBJ2-6
abundance: NA
d_gene: NA
v_gene: TRBV2
CDR3aa: CASSDLGRGANVLTF
CDR3nt: TGTGCCAGCAGTGACTTGGGGAGGGGGGCCAACGTCCTGACTTTC

j_gene: TRBJ1-5
abundance: NA
d_gene: NA
v_gene: TRBV7-8
CDR3aa: CASSLEGLNQPQHF
CDR3nt: TGTGCCAGCAGCTTAGAAGGTCTCAATCAGCCCCAGCATTTT

j_gene: TRBJ1-1
abundance: NA
d_gene: NA
v_gene: TRBV18
CDR3aa: CASSPRRTTGTEAFF
CDR3nt: TGTGCCAGCTCACCAAGGCGAACAACTGGCACTGAAGCTTTCTTT

j_gene: TRBJ1-5
abundance: NA
d_gene: NA
v_gene: TRBV19
CDR3aa: CASSDRSDQPQHF
CDR3nt: TGTGCCAGTAGCGACAGGTCCGATCAGCCCCAGCATTTT

j_gene: TRBJ2-2
abundance: NA
d_gene: NA
v_gene: TRBV28
CDR3aa: CASSFRNRDGRVRELFF
CDR3nt: TGTGCCAGCAGTTTCAGAAACCGGGACGGCCGAGTTCGGGAGCTGTTTTTT

j_gene: TRBJ1-3
abundance: NA
d_gene: NA
v_gene: TRBV9
CDR3aa: CASSDPRVNTIYF
CDR3nt: TGTGCCAGCAGCGACCCCCGGGTGAACACCATATATTTT

j_gene: TRBJ1-1
abundance: once
d_gene: NA
v_gene: TRBV20-1
CDR3aa: CSARDTAEAFF
CDR3nt: TGCAGTGCTAGAGATACAGCTGAAGCTTTCTTT

j_gene: TRBJ1-1
abundance: NA
d_gene: NA
v_gene: TRBV9
CDR3aa: CASSPPNTEAFF
CDR3nt: TGTGCCAGCAGCCCACCGAACACTGAAGCTTTCTTT

j_gene: TRBJ2-1
abundance: NA
d_gene: NA
v_gene: TRBV5-1
CDR3aa: CASSVSDGLPINEQFF
CDR3nt: TGCGCCAGCAGCGTCTCGGACGGCTTACCTATCAATGAGCAGTTCTTC

j_gene: TRBJ1-3
abundance: NA
d_gene: NA
v_gene: TRBV7-9
CDR3aa: CASSLEGSGNTIYF
CDR3nt: TGTGCCAGCAGCTTAGAAGGGAGTGGAAACACCATATATTTT

j_gene: TRBJ2-1
abundance: NA
d_gene: TRBD1
v_gene: TRBV5-8
CDR3aa: CASSLYRDRSYNEQFF
CDR3nt: TGTGCCAGCAGCTTGTATAGGGACAGGAGCTACAATGAGCAGTTCTTC

j_gene: TRBJ1-2
abundance: NA
d_gene: NA
v_gene: TRBV4-1
CDR3aa: CASSQEGVSRTF
CDR3nt: TGCGCCAGCAGCCAAGAGGGAGTTTCGCGTACCTTC

j_gene: TRBJ2-3
abundance: NA
d_gene: NA
v_gene: TRBV28
CDR3aa: CASTFYGGSSTDTQYF
CDR3nt: TGTGCCAGCACCTTTTACGGGGGTTCTAGCACAGATACGCAGTATTTT

j_gene: TRBJ1-2
abundance: NA
d_gene: NA
v_gene: TRBV9
CDR3aa: CASSGTFGGDYGYTF
CDR3nt: TGTGCCAGCAGCGGGACTTTTGGGGGGGACTATGGCTACACCTTC

j_gene: TRBJ1-5
abundance: NA
d_gene: NA
v_gene: TRBV7-2
CDR3aa: CASSFRPGDQPQHF
CDR3nt: TGTGCCAGCAGCTTTCGTCCGGGGGATCAGCCCCAGCATTTT

j_gene: TRBJ1-4
abundance: NA
d_gene: TRBD1
v_gene: TRBV4-1
CDR3aa: CASSRTGGAEKLFF
CDR3nt: TGCGCCAGCAGCCGCACAGGGGGCGCGGAAAAACTGTTTTTT

j_gene: TRBJ2-7
abundance: NA
d_gene: TRBD2
v_gene: TRBV11-2
CDR3aa: CASSLGTSGGSYEQYF
CDR3nt: TGTGCCAGCAGCTTAGGGACTAGCGGGGGGTCCTACGAGCAGTACTTC